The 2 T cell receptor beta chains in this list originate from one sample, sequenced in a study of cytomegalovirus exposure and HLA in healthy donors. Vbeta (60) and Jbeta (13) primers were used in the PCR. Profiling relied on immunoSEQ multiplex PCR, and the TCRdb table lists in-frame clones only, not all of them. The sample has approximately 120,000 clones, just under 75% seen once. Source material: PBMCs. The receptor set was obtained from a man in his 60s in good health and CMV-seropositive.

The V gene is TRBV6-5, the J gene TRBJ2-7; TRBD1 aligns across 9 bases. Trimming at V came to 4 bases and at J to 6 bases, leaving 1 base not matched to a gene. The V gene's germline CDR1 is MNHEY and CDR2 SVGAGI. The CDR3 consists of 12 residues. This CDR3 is CASSSDRGEQYF. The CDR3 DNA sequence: TGTGCCAGCAGTTCGGACAGGGGCGAGCAGTACTTC.

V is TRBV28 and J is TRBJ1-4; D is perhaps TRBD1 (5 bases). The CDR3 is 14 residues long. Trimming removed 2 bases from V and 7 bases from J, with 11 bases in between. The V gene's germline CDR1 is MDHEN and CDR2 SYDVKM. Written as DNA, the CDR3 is TGTGCCAGCAGTTTAGTCAGGGTCGGTGAAAAACTGTTTTTT. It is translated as CASSLVRVGEKLFF.